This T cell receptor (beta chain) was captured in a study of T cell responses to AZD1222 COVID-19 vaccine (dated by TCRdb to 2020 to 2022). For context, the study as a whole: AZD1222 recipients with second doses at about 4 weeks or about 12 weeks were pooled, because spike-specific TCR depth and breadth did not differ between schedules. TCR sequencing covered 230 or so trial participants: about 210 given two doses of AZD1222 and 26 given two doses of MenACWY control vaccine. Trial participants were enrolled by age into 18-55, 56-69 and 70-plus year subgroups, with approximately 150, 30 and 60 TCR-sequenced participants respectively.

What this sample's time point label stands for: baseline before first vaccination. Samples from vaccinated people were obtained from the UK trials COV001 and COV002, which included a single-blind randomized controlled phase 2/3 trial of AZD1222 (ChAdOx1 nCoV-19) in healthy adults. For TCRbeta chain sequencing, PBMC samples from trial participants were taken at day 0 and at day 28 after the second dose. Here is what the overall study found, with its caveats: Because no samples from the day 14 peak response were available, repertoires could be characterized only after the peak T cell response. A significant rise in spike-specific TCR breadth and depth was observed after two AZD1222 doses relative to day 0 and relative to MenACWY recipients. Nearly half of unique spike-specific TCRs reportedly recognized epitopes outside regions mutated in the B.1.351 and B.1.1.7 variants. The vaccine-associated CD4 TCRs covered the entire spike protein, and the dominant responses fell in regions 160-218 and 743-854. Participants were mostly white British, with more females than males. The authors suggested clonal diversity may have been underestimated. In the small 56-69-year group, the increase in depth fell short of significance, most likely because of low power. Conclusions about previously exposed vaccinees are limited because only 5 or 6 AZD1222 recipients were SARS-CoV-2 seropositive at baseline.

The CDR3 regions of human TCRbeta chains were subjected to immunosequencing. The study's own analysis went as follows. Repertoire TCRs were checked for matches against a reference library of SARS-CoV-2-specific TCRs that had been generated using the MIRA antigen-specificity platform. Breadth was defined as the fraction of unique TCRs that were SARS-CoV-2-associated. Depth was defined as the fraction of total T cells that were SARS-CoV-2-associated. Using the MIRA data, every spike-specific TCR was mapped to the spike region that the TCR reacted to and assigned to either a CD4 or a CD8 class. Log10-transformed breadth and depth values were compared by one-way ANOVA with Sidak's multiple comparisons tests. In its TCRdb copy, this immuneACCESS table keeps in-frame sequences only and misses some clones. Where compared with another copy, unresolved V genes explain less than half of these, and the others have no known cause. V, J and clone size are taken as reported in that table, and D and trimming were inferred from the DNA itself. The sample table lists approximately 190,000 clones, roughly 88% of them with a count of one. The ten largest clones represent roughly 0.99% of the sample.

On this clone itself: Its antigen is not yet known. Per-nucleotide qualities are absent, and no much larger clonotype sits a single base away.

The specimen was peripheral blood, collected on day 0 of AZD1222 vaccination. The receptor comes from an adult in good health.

The CDR3 region reads CASSLDRESDGYTF. In nucleotides, the sequence is TGTGCCAGCTCACTAGACAGGGAGTCGGATGGCTACACCTTC. The sequence is built from TRBV18 and TRBJ1-2, with 7 bases matching TRBD1. The CDR3 runs 14 residues from the cysteine to the phenylalanine. Left in the record is the CDR3 DNA by itself, 42 bases read in frame from the first base. As encoded in the germline V gene, CDR1 is KGHSH while CDR2 is LQKENI. Relative to germline, V is missing 4 bases and J is missing 6 bases, with 8 bases of the junction outside any gene match.